This T cell receptor beta chain was identified during a study of T cell repertoires in cytomegalovirus infection. This CDR3 has 15 amino acids. The V and J ends lost 4 bases and 6 bases, in that order; junction bases with no gene match: 4. CDR1 is SGHAT, CDR2 FQNNGV, per germline. TCRdb used MiXCR to reprocess the reads, holding one entry per CDR3 protein. The repertoire has about 440,000 distinct CDR3 sequences, roughly 30% of them found once; the top ten carry approximately 14%. This clonotype was counted between two and nine times. The chain is built from TRBV11-2 and TRBJ2-2, with 11 bases matching TRBD2. This receptor was identified in a human donor in good health (CMV status not recorded). Some clones in this sample may be carry-over from other donors' samples. Sequencing input: PBMCs. Written as DNA, the CDR3 is TGTGCCAGCAGCTACGGACTAGCGGGCCCCGGGGAGCTGTTTTTT. It translates to CASSYGLAGPGELFF.